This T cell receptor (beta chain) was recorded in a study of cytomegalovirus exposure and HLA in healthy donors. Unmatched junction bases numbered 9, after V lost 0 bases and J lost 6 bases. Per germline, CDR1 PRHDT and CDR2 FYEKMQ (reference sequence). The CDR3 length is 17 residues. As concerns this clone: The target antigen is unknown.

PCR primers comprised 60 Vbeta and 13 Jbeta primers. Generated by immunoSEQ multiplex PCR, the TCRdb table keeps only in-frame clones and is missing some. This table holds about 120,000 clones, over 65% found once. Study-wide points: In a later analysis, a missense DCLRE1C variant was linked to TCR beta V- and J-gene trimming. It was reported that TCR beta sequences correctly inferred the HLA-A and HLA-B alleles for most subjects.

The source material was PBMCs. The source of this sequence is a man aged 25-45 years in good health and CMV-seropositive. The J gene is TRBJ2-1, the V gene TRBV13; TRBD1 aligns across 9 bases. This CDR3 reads CASSLGWGTGSSNEQFF. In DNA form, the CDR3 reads TGTGCCAGCAGCTTAGGTTGGGGGACAGGGTCATCCAATGAGCAGTTCTTC.